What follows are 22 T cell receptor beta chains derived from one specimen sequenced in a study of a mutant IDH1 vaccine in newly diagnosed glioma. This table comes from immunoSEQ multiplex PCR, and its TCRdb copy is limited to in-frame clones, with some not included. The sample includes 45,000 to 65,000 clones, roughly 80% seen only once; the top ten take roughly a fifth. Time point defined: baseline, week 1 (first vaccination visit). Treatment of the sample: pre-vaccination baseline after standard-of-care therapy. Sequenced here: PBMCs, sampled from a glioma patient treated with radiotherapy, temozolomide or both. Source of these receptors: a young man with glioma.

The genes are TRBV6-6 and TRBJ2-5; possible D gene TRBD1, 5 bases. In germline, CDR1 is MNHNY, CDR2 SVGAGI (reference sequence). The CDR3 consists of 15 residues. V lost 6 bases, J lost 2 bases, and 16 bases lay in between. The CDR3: CASSLGQGGQETQYF. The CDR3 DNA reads TGTGCCAGCAGCCTGGGGCAGGGCGGTCAAGAGACCCAGTACTTC.

The CDR3 region has the DNA TGTGCCAGCGGAAACCAACTCGGATTGAACACTGAAGCTTTCTTT. Translation: CASGNQLGLNTEAFF. The gene calls are TRBV9 and TRBJ1-1, with D unclear. The germline CDR1 and CDR2 sequences are SGDLS and YYNGEE. Trimming took 7 bases from V and 0 from J, leaving 16 bases between them. The CDR3 contains 15 residues.

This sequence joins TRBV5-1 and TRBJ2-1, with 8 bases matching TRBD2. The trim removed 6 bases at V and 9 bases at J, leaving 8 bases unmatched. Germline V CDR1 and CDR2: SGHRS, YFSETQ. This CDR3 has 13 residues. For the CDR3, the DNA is TGCGCCAGCAAGTCGGGAGGGCCTGGTGAGCAGTTCTTC. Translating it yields CASKSGGPGEQFF. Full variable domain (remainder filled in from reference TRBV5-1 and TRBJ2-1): KAGVTQTPRYLIKTRGQQVTLSCSPISGHRSVSWYQQTPGQGLQFLFEYFSETQRNKGNFPGRFSGRQFSNSRSEMNVSTLELGDSALYLCASKSGGPGEQFFGPGTRLTVL.

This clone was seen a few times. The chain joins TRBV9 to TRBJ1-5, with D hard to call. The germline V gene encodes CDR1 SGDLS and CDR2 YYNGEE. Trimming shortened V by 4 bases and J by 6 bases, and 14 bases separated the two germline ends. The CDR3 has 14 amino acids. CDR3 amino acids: CASSPREGVQPQHF. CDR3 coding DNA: TGTGCCAGCAGCCCCCGGGAGGGTGTTCAGCCCCAGCATTTT.

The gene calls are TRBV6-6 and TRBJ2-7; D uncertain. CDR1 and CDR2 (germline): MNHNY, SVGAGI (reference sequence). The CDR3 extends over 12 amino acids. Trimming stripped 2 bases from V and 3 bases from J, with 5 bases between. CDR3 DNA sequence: TGTGCCAGCAGTTACCCTGTCTACGAGCAGTACTTC. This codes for CASSYPVYEQYF.

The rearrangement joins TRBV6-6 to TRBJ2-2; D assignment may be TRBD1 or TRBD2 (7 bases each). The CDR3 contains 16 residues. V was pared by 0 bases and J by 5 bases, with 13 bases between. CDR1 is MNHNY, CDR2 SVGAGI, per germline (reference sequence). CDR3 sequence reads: CASSYSTGRGTGELFF. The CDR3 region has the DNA TGTGCCAGCAGTTACTCGACAGGGAGGGGGACCGGGGAGCTGTTTTTT.

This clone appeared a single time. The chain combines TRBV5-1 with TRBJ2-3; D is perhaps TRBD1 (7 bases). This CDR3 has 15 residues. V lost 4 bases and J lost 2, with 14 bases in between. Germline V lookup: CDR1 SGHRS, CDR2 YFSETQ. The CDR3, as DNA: TGCGCCAGCAGCGCGGGACAGAGATACACAGATACGCAGTATTTT. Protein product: CASSAGQRYTDTQYF.

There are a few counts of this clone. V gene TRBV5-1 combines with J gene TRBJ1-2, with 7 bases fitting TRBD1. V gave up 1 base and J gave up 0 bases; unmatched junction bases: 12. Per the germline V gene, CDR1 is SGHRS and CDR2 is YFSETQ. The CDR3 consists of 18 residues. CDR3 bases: TGCGCCAGCAGCTTGAGACCGATAGGGGGCGACTCTAACTATGGCTACACCTTC. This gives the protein CASSLRPIGGDSNYGYTF.

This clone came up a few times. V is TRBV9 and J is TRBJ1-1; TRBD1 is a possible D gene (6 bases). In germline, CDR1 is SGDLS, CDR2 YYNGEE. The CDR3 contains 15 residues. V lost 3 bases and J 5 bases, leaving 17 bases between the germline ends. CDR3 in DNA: TGTGCCAGCAGCGGCTCAAACACAGGGCGGACTGAAGCTTTCTTT. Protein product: CASSGSNTGRTEAFF.

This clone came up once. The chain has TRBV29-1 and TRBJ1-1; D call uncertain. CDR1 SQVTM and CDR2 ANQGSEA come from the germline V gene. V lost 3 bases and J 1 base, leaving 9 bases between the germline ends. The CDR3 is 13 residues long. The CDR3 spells CSVEGRPNTEAFF. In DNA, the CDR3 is TGCAGCGTTGAGGGCAGGCCGAACACTGAAGCTTTCTTT.

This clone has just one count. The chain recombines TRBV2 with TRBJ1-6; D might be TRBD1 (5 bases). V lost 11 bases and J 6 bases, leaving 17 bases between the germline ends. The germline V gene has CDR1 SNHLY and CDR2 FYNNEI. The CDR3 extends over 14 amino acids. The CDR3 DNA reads TGTGCCGGATTTCAGGGTAACGGTAATTCACCCCTCCACTTT. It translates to CAGFQGNGNSPLHF.

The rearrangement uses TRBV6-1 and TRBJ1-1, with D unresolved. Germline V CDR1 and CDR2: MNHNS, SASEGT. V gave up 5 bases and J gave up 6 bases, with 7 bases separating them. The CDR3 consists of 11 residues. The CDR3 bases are TGTGCCAGCAGTCGGATTTCTGAAGCTTTCTTT. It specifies CASSRISEAFF.

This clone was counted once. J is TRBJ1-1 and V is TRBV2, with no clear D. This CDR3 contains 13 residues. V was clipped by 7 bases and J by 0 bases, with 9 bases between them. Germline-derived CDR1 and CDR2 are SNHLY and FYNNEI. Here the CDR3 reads CASNEFLNTEAFF. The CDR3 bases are TGTGCCAGCAACGAGTTTCTGAACACTGAAGCTTTCTTT.

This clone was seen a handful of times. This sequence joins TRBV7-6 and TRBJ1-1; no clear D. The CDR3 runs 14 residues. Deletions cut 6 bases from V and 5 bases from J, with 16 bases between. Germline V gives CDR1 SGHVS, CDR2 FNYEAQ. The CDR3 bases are TGTGCCAGCAGTTCTCAAGGAGTTGAGACTGAAGCTTTCTTT. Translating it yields CASSSQGVETEAFF.

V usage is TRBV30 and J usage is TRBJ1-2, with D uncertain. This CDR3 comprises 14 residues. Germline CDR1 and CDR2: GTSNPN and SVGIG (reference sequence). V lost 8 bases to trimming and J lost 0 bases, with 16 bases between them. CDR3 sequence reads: CASNIRPTNYGYTF. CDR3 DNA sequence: TGTGCCAGTAACATACGCCCTACTAACTATGGCTACACCTTC.

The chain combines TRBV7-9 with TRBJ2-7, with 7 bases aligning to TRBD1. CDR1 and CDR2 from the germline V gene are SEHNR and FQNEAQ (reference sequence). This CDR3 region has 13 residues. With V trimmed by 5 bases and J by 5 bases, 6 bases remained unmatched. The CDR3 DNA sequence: TGTGCCAGCAGCGACAGGGTCCTGGACGAGCAGTACTTC. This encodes CASSDRVLDEQYF.

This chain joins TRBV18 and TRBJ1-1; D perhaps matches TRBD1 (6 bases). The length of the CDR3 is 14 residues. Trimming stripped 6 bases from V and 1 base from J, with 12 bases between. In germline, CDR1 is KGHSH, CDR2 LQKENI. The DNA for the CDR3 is TGTGCCAGCTCTCAATTAGGGGGGAACACTGAAGCTTTCTTT. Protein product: CASSQLGGNTEAFF.

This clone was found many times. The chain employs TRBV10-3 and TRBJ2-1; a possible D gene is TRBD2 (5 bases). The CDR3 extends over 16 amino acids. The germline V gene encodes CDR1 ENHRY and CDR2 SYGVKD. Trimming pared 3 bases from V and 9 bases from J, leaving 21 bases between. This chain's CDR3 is CAISDLLAGEGGEQFF. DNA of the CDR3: TGTGCCATCAGTGATCTTTTGGCCGGAGAGGGTGGTGAGCAGTTCTTC.

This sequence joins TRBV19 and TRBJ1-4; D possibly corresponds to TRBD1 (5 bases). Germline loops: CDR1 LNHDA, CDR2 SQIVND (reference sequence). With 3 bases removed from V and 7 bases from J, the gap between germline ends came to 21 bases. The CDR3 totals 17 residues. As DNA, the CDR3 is TGTGCCAGTAGTATGGGGTTGGCAGGGTTTTACGGTGAAAAACTGTTTTTT. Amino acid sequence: CASSMGLAGFYGEKLFF.

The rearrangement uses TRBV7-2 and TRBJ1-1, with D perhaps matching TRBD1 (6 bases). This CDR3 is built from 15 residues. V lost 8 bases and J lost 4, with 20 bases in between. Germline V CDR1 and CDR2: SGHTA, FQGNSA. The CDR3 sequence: CASGNPDRIPTEAFF. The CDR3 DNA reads TGTGCCAGCGGCAACCCCGACAGGATCCCCACTGAAGCTTTCTTT.

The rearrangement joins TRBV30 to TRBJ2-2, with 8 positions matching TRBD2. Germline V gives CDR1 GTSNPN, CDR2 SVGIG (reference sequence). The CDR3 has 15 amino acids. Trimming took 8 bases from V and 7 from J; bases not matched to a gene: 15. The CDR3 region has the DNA TGTGCCCTCGGGACTAGGCCGATGTTCAGCGGGGAGCTGTTTTTT. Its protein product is CALGTRPMFSGELFF.

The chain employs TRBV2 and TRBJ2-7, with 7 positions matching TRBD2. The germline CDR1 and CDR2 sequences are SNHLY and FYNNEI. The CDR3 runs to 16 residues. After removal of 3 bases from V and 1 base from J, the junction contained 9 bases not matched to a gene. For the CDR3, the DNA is TGTGCCAGCAGTGAGAGTGAAGCGGGATCGTCCTACGAGCAGTACTTC. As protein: CASSESEAGSSYEQYF.